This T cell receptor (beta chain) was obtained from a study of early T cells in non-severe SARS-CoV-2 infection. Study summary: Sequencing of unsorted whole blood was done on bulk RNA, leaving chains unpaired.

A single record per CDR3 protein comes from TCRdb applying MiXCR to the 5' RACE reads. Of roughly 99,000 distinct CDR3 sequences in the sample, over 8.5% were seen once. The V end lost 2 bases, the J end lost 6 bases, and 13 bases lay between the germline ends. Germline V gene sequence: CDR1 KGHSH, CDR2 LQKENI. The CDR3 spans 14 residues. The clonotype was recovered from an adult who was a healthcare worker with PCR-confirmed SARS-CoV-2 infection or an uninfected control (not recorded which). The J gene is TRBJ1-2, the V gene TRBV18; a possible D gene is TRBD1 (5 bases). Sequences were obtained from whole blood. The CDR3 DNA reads TGTGCCAGCTCACCAGGGCGGGACCAAAATGGCTACACCTTC. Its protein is CASSPGRDQNGYTF.